The clone carrying this TCR beta chain was detected only once. CDR3 length: 15 residues. Germline CDR1 SGHNT, CDR2 YYREEE (reference sequence). With 4 bases clipped from V and 4 bases from J, the junction kept 8 bases outside the gene matches. Time point specified: before trial treatment. Primers used for first-strand cDNA, a TRAV- and TRBV-specific set, covered both alpha and beta chains. With a constant-region primer and a V-primer adapter, TCRs were subjected to roughly 20 PCR cycles of amplification. From the reads, TCRdb called clonotypes with MiXCR, one entry per CDR3 protein. The sample has 60,000 or so distinct CDR3 sequences; less than 30% are singletons. The data originate from a study of low-dose radiotherapy and immunotherapy resistance in tumors. Study background: The patients were given nivolumab 240 mg every two weeks and ipilimumab 1 mg/kg every six weeks, through an intravenous route.

This clonotype was sampled from a male donor with rectosigmoid adenocarcinoma. The material was PBMCs, obtained before treatment. The V and J genes are TRBV5-4 and TRBJ1-2; 9 positions agree with TRBD1. CDR3: CASSKWDREGYGYTF. The CDR3 nucleotides are TGTGCCAGCAGCAAGTGGGACAGGGAGGGCTATGGCTACACCTTC.